Listed below are T cell receptor beta chains from one sample, sequenced in a study of shared clonotypes between healthy human individuals. Using immunoSEQ multiplex PCR, the repertoire was profiled, and TCRdb retains in-frame clones only, with some absent. Among about 2.3 million clones listed, over 85% were seen once. Material for sequencing was naive CD4+ T cells from PBMCs. The source is a man younger than 30 in good health. Some clones in this sample may be carry-over from other donors' samples. CDR3s include the opening cysteine and the closing phenylalanine or tryptophan. The D gene is left open where the match is weak. Only some rows state a clone size, as once, few, many or a class for expanded clones.

size: .; J: TRBJ2-1; length: 14; V: TRBV19; D: .; DNA: TGTGCCAGTAGTAAGCCGTTCGGACCCAATGAGCAGTTCTTC; CDR3: CASSKPFGPNEQFF
size: once; J: TRBJ2-3; length: 13; V: TRBV4-1; D: .; DNA: TGCGCCAGCAGCCACACTAGCCCAGATACGCAGTATTTT; CDR3: CASSHTSPDTQYF
size: .; J: TRBJ1-2; length: 13; V: TRBV4-1; D: .; DNA: TGCGCCAGCAGCCGGACAGAAAGCTATGGCTACACCTTC; CDR3: CASSRTESYGYTF
size: once; J: TRBJ1-6; length: 11; V: TRBV7-9; D: .; DNA: TGTGCCAGCAGCTTCGAGTCCCCCCTCCACTTT; CDR3: CASSFESPLHF
size: .; J: TRBJ2-1; length: 15; V: TRBV18; D: .; DNA: TGTGCCAGCTCACCATATGGGAGTCCGAACAATGAGCAGTTCTTC; CDR3: CASSPYGSPNNEQFF
size: .; J: TRBJ1-2; length: 11; V: TRBV20-1; D: .; DNA: TGCAGTGCTAGAGGGCGGCCCGGGGTTGTCTTC; CDR3: CSARGRPGVVF
size: .; J: TRBJ1-1; length: 13; V: TRBV7-2; D: .; DNA: TGTGCCAGCAGCTTATTCCAGAACACTGAAGCTTTCTTT; CDR3: CASSLFQNTEAFF
size: .; J: TRBJ2-1; length: 16; V: TRBV28; D: TRBD1; DNA: TGTGCCAGCAGTTCGCTTGGGACAGCAGGGATCCATGAGCAGTTCTTC; CDR3: CASSSLGTAGIHEQFF
size: .; J: TRBJ2-2; length: 17; V: TRBV2; D: TRBD2; DNA: TGTGCCAGCACTCAGGGCGCGGGAGGGCCAGGGACCGGGGAGCTGTTTTTT; CDR3: CASTQGAGGPGTGELFF
size: .; J: TRBJ2-7; length: 16; V: TRBV28; D: TRBD1; DNA: TGTGCCAGCAGCCGTTATCGTCCCGGGACAGGGAACGAGCAGTACTTC; CDR3: CASSRYRPGTGNEQYF
size: .; J: TRBJ2-3; length: 11; V: TRBV20-1; D: .; DNA: TGCAGTGCTAGACTCACAGATACGCAGTATTTT; CDR3: CSARLTDTQYF
size: .; J: TRBJ2-1; length: 13; V: TRBV7-3; D: .; DNA: TGTGCCAGCAGCCGTGGAAGCTACAATGAGCAGTTCTTC; CDR3: CASSRGSYNEQFF
size: .; J: TRBJ1-3; length: 13; V: TRBV6-5; D: .; DNA: TGTGCCAGCAGTCTTTACTCTGGAAACACCATATATTTT; CDR3: CASSLYSGNTIYF
size: .; J: TRBJ1-2; length: 16; V: TRBV28; D: .; DNA: TGTGCCAGCACTGTAGGGCAGGGAAACGCTAACTATGGCTACACCTTC; CDR3: CASTVGQGNANYGYTF
size: .; J: TRBJ2-2; length: 12; V: TRBV6-5; D: .; DNA: TGTGCCAGCAGCCATGACACCGGGGAGCTGTTTTTT; CDR3: CASSHDTGELFF
size: .; J: TRBJ1-3; length: 18; V: TRBV18; D: TRBD1; DNA: TGTGCCAGCTCACCACCGGACAGGGAGGCGTTATCAGGCAACACCATATATTTT; CDR3: CASSPPDREALSGNTIYF
size: .; J: TRBJ2-7; length: 14; V: TRBV9; D: .; DNA: TGTGCCAGCAGCCCATTCCCGGGGTCTAACGAGCAGTACTTC; CDR3: CASSPFPGSNEQYF
size: .; J: TRBJ2-5; length: 14; V: TRBV18; D: .; DNA: TGTGCCAGCTCCCCGGGCCTGGGGCAAGAGACCCAGTACTTC; CDR3: CASSPGLGQETQYF
size: .; J: TRBJ2-1; length: 20; V: TRBV7-8; D: TRBD2; DNA: TGTGCCAGCAGCCCACGAGCCGGACTAGCGGGAGGAGAGGGTTACAATGAGCAGTTCTTC; CDR3: CASSPRAGLAGGEGYNEQFF
size: once; J: TRBJ1-1; length: 15; V: TRBV7-8; D: .; DNA: TGTGCCAGCAGCTTTCTAGCTGCCGGGGACACTGAAGCTTTCTTT; CDR3: CASSFLAAGDTEAFF
size: .; J: TRBJ2-1; length: 14; V: TRBV5-1; D: .; DNA: TGCGCCAGCAGCTTGGTTGTGGCACACAATGAGCAGTTCTTC; CDR3: CASSLVVAHNEQFF
size: .; J: TRBJ1-2; length: 12; V: TRBV18; D: .; DNA: TGTGCCAGCTCAGCTACAGAGGTCGGCTACACCTTC; CDR3: CASSATEVGYTF
size: .; J: TRBJ2-2; length: 17; V: TRBV7-2; D: TRBD2; DNA: TGTGCCAGCAGAACCGGGACTAGCGGGTTATACACCGGGGAGCTGTTTTTT; CDR3: CASRTGTSGLYTGELFF
size: once; J: TRBJ2-7; length: 13; V: TRBV6-1; D: .; DNA: TGTGCCAGCAGACAGGGCCCCTACTACGAGCAGTACTTC; CDR3: CASRQGPYYEQYF
size: .; J: TRBJ1-4; length: 16; V: TRBV5-4; D: .; DNA: TGTGCCAGCAGCCCGTCGATTGGGGCAGGGCGTGAAAAACTGTTTTTT; CDR3: CASSPSIGAGREKLFF
size: .; J: TRBJ2-1; length: 15; V: TRBV10-3; D: TRBD2; DNA: TGTGCCATCAGCAGACTAGCGGAATCCTACAATGAGCAGTTCTTC; CDR3: CAISRLAESYNEQFF
size: .; J: TRBJ1-1; length: 15; V: TRBV5-1; D: .; DNA: TGCGCCAGCAGCCTAACGGGTGCAGGCGGCACTGAAGCTTTCTTT; CDR3: CASSLTGAGGTEAFF
size: .; J: TRBJ2-7; length: 15; V: TRBV5-1; D: TRBD2; DNA: TGCGCCAGCAGCTCGGGAAGCGGGAGAAGCTCCGAGCAGTACTTC; CDR3: CASSSGSGRSSEQYF
size: .; J: TRBJ2-5; length: 14; V: TRBV15; D: .; DNA: TGTGCCACCAGCAGAGAGCAGGGCGGAGAGACCCAGTACTTC; CDR3: CATSREQGGETQYF